This T cell receptor (beta chain) was sequenced in a study of blood T cell repertoires in COVID-19 (dated by TCRdb to about 2020). Regarding the study in general: Samples from collaborators originated in the United States, Italy and Spain and spanned both the acute and convalescent phases of COVID-19. Samples came from the ongoing ImmuneRACE study (first 160 participants) plus 1,254 subjects from 6 global collaborators. The prospective study material was composed of cDNA or gDNA derived from T cells, B-cell-depleted T cells, or PBMCs. A de-identified subject ID, COVID-19 status, age in years and sex were almost always included in the sample metadata. Deeply sampled blood TCRbeta repertoires from subjects exposed to, actively infected with, or recovered from COVID-19 were included in the dataset. Where available, HLA class I and class II types were obtained from metadata supplied by the sample provider rather than from assay-based typing. The repertoires were released in a freely available public database meant as a resource for research on the immune response to SARS-CoV-2.

Points the paper makes about the study in general: How much clinical and demographic metadata was included differed by source and by participant, and the metadata was provided uncurated.

A remark on this clone: Its target antigen remains unknown. Base qualities are not recorded, but no much larger clone differs from it by a single base.

Each collaborating institution followed its own protocols to collect whole blood in K2EDTA tubes. For TCRbeta analysis, collaborator samples were shipped as frozen whole blood, as isolated PBMCs, or as DNA extracted from either sample type. The V and J ends are trimmed by 11 bases and 0 bases, leaving 10 bases between them. The CDR3 spans 13 residues, from the cysteine through the phenylalanine. The only DNA kept is the CDR3, 39 bases in frame from the first base. CDR1 and CDR2, per the germline V gene, are KGHDR and SFDVKD. The immunoSEQ Assay, a bias-controlled multiplex PCR, was used to amplify TCRbeta CDR3 regions from genomic DNA. The source study handled its data this way. The number of nucleated cells in each sample was estimated from the amplification of reference gene primers within the assay. To quantify the absolute abundance of each unique TCRbeta CDR3 rearrangement, sequence reads were collapsed and filtered. For each sample, productive Simpson clonality was calculated by taking the square root of Simpson's diversity index across productive rearrangements. TCRdb stores this immuneACCESS table with in-frame sequences only. Part of the clones is absent; in the studies checked, under half of the shortfall reflects unresolved V genes, and no reason is known for the rest. That table gives V, J and clone size, and the DNA gave D and trimming. For this sample the table gives about 87,000 clones, of which about four fifths were detected only once. The ten largest clones represent more than 2% of the sample.

The chain was built from TRBV24-1 and TRBJ1-3; TRBD1 might be the D gene, on 6 matching bases. The sequence was collected from a woman in her 70s with acute or convalescent COVID-19. The source material was peripheral blood. The sequence in DNA is TGTGCCATTAAGACAGGCTCTGGAAACACCATATATTTT. The resulting protein is CAIKTGSGNTIYF.